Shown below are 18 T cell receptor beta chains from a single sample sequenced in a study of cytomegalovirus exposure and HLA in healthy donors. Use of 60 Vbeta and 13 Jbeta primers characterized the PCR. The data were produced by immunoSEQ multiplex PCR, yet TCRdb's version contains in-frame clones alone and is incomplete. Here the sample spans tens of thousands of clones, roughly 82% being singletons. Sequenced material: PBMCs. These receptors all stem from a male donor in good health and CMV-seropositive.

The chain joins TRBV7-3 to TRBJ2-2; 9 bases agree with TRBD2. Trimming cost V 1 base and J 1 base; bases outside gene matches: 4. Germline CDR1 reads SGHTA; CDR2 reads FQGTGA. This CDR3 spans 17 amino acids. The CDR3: CASSLMGSGGNTGELFF. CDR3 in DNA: TGTGCCAGCAGCTTAATGGGTAGCGGGGGGAACACCGGGGAGCTGTTTTTT.

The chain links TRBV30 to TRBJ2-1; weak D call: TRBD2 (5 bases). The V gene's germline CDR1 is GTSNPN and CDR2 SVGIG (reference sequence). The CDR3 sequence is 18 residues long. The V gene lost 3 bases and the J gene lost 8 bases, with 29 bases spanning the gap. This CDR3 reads CAWSPPPSEGLSRYEQFF. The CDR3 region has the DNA TGTGCCTGGAGCCCTCCCCCCAGCGAGGGTCTTAGTAGGTATGAGCAGTTCTTC.

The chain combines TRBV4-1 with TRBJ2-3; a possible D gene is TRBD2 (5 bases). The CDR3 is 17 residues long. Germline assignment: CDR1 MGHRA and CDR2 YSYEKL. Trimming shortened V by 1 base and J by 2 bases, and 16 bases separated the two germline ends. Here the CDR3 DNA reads TGCGCCAGCAGCCAAGCGATACTAGTGGGGTCCACAGATACGCAGTATTTT. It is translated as CASSQAILVGSTDTQYF.

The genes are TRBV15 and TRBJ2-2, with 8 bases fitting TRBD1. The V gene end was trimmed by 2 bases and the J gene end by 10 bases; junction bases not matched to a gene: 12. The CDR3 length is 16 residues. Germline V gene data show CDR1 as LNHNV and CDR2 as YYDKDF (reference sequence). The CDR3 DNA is TGTGCCACCAGCAGAATCCGACAGGGGAAGGGAGCGGAGCTGTTTTTT. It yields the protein CATSRIRQGKGAELFF. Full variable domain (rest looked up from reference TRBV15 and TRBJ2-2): DAMVIQNPRYQVTQFGKPVTLSCSQTLNHNVMYWYQQKSSQAPKLLFHYYDKDFNNEADTPDNFQSRRPNTSFCFLDIRSPGLGDTAMYLCATSRIRQGKGAELFFGEGSRLTVL.

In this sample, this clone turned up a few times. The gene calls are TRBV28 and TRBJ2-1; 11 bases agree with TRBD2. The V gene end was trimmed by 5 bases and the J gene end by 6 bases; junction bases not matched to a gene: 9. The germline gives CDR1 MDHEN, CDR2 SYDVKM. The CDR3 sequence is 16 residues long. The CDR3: CASSPAVAGGRNEQFF. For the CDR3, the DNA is TGTGCCAGCAGTCCCGCTGTAGCGGGGGGGCGCAATGAGCAGTTCTTC.

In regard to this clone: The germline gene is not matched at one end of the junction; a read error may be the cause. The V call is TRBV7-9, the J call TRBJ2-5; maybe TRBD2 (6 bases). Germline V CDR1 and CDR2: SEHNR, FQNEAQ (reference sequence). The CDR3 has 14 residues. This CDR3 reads CSSTRTAGQETQYF. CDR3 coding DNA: TGTTCCAGCACCAGAACGGCGGGGCAAGAGACCCAGTACTTC.

The CDR3 nucleotides are TGTGCCAGCAGTGACCCCAAATTGACAGGGAACACTGAAGCTTTCTTT. Translated, it gives CASSDPKLTGNTEAFF. The rearrangement uses TRBV28 and TRBJ1-1; a possible D gene is TRBD1 (6 bases). CDR1 is MDHEN and CDR2 is SYDVKM in the germline V gene. The CDR3 extends over 16 amino acids. V lost 5 bases and J lost 1, with 17 bases in between.

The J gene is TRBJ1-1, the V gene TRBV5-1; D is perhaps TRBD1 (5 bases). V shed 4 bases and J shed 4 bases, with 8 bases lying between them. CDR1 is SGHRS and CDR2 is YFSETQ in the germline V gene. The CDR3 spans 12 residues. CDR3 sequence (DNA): TGCGCCAGCAGCGGGGGGGTCACTGAAGCTTTCTTT. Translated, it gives CASSGGVTEAFF.

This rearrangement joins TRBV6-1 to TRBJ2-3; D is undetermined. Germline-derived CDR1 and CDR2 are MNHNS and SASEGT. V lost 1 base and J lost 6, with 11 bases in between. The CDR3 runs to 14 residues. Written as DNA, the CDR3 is TGTGCCAGCAGTGAAGATAGAAGACTCGATACGCAGTATTTT. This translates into CASSEDRRLDTQYF.

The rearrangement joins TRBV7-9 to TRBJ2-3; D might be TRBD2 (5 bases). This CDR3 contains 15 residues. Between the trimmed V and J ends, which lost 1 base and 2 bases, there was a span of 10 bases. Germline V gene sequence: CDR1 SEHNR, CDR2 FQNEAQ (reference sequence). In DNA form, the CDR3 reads TGTGCCAGCAGCTTAGGGGAGAGCTACACAGATACGCAGTATTTT. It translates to CASSLGESYTDTQYF.

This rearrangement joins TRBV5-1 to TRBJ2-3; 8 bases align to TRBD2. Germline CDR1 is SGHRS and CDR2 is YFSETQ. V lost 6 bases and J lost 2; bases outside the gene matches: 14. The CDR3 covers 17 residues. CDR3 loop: CASTPGGGPLFTDTQYF. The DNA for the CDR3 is TGCGCCAGCACCCCGGGGGGGGGTCCATTATTCACAGATACGCAGTATTTT.

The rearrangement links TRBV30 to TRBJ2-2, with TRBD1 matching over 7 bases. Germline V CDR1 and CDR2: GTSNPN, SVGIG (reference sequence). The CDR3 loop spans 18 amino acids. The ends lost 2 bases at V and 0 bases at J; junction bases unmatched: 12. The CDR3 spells CAWSHLYIGQANTGELFF. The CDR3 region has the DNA TGTGCCTGGAGTCATCTATACATCGGACAGGCGAACACCGGGGAGCTGTTTTTT.

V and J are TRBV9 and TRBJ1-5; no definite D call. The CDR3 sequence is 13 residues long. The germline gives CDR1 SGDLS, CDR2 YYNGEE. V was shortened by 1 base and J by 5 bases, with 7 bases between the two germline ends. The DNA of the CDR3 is TGTGCCAGCAGCGTACTAGTGGATCAGCCCCAGCATTTT. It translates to CASSVLVDQPQHF. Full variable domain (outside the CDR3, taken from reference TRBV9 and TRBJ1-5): DSGVTQTPKHLITATGQRVTLRCSPRSGDLSVYWYQQSLDQGLQFLIQYYNGEERAKGNILERFSAQQFPDLHSELNLSSLELGDSALYFCASSVLVDQPQHFGDGTRLSIL.

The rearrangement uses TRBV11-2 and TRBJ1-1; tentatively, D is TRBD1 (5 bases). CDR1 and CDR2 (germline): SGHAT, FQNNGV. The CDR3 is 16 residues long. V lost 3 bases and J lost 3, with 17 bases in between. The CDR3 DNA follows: TGTGCCAGCAGCTTGGGGAGGAACTCGGGGGACACTGAAGCTTTCTTT. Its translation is CASSLGRNSGDTEAFF. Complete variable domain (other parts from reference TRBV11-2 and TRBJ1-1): EAGVAQSPRYKIIEKRQSVAFWCNPISGHATLYWYQQILGQGPKLLIQFQNNGVVDDSQLPKDRFSAERLKGVDSTLKIQPAKLEDSAVYLCASSLGRNSGDTEAFFGQGTRLTVV.

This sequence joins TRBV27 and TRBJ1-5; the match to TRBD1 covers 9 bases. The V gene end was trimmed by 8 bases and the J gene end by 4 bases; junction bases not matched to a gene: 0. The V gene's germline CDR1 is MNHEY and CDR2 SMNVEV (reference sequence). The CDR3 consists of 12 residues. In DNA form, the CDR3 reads TGTGCCAGCGGACAGGGGAATCAGCCCCAGCATTTT. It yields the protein CASGQGNQPQHF.

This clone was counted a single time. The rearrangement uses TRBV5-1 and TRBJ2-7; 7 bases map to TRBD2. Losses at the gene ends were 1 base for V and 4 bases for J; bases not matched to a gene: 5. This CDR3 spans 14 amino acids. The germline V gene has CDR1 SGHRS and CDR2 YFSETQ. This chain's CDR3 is CASSLLSGEYEQYF. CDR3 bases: TGCGCCAGCAGCTTGTTGAGCGGGGAGTACGAGCAGTACTTC.

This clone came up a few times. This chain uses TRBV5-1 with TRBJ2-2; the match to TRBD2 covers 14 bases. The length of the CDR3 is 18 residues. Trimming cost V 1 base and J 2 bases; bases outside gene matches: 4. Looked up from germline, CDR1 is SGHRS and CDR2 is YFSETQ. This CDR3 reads CASSLTGTSGGNTGELFF. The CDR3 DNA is TGCGCCAGCAGCTTGACCGGGACTAGCGGGGGTAACACCGGGGAGCTGTTTTTT.

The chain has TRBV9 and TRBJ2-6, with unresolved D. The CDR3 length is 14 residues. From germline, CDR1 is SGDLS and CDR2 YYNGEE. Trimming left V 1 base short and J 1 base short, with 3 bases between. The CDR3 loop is CASSVTSGANVLTF. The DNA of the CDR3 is TGTGCCAGCAGCGTAACTTCTGGGGCCAACGTCCTGACTTTC. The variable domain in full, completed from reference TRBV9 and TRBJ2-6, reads DSGVTQTPKHLITATGQRVTLRCSPRSGDLSVYWYQQSLDQGLQFLIQYYNGEERAKGNILERFSAQQFPDLHSELNLSSLELGDSALYFCASSVTSGANVLTFGAGSRLTVL.